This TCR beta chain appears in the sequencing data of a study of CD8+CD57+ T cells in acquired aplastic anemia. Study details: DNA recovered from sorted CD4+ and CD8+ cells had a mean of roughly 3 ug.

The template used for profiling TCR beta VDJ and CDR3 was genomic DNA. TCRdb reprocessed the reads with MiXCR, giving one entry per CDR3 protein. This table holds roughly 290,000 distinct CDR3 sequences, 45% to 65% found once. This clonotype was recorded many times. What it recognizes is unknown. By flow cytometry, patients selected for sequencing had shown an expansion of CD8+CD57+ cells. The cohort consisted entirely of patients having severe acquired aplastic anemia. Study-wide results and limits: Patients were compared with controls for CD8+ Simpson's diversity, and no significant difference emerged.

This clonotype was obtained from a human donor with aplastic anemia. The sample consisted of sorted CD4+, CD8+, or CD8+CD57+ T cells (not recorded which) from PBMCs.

The CDR3 spells CASSGMGPIYGYTF. As DNA, the CDR3 is TGTGCCAGCAGTGGTATGGGTCCGATCTATGGCTACACCTTC. The chain uses TRBV2 and TRBJ1-2; D is uncertain. Between the trimmed V and J ends, which lost 4 bases and 4 bases, there was a span of 13 bases. In germline, CDR1 is SNHLY, CDR2 FYNNEI. The CDR3 is made up of 14 amino acids.